The 13 T cell receptor beta chains below all came from one sample that was sequenced in a study of blood T cells in healthy people across ages. With a J-beta primer mix and a sample-barcoded 5' primer, a second PCR ran roughly 7 to 11 cycles. Each CDR3 protein gets one entry after TCRdb re-called the 5' RACE reads with MiXCR. The data show around 500,000 distinct CDR3 sequences, more than 45% seen once. The sample was blood. The receptors shown here come from a man at least 80 years old in good health.

The genes are TRBV4-3 and TRBJ2-6; no firm D call. Per germline, CDR1 LGHNA and CDR2 YSLEER. V was shortened by 0 bases and J by 1 base, with 10 bases between the two germline ends. CDR3 length: 17 amino acids. The CDR3 bases are TGCGCCAGCAGCCAAGATCTGGACGCGTCTGGGGCCAACGTCCTGACTTTC. Translation gives CASSQDLDASGANVLTF.

This clonotype was observed a handful of times. This sequence joins TRBV9 and TRBJ1-1; D possibly corresponds to TRBD1 (5 bases). The CDR3 has 15 amino acids. The germline V gene encodes CDR1 SGDLS and CDR2 YYNGEE. Trimming took 0 bases from V and 1 from J, leaving 10 bases between them. The CDR3 nucleotides read TGTGCCAGCAGCGTAGGGGAAGGGGCGAACACTGAAGCTTTCTTT. Encoded protein: CASSVGEGANTEAFF.

This clonotype was found a few times. The rearrangement uses TRBV6-5 and TRBJ1-1; maybe TRBD1 (5 bases). CDR3 length: 13 amino acids. Germline CDR1 is MNHEY and CDR2 is SVGAGI. The ends were cut back, 5 bases at V and 4 bases at J, with 11 bases in the middle. As DNA, the CDR3 is TGTGCCAGCAGTCGGAGGGACGGCACTGAAGCTTTCTTT. Its protein product is CASSRRDGTEAFF.

V and J are TRBV20-1 and TRBJ2-7; the D gene is possibly TRBD2 (5 bases). The DNA end is a closer match to TRBJ2-5, so the J assignment may be wrong. The CDR3 covers 12 residues. CDR1 and CDR2 (germline): DFQATT, SNEGSKA (reference sequence). This chain's CDR3 is CSARDLRGTQYF. The CDR3 bases are TGCAGTGCTAGAGATTTACGGGGGACCCAGTACTTC.

The chain combines TRBV28 with TRBJ2-7; D might be TRBD2 (6 bases). With 10 bases removed from V and 2 bases from J, the gap between germline ends came to 12 bases. The CDR3 has 12 residues. Germline CDR1 MDHEN, CDR2 SYDVKM. The CDR3 loop reads CATAGSTYEQYF. Here the CDR3 DNA reads TGTGCCACGGCGGGGTCAACCTACGAGCAGTACTTC.

V is TRBV24-1 and J is TRBJ2-3, with no clear D. CDR3 length: 12 residues. V gave up 3 bases and J gave up 2 bases, with 2 bases separating them. Germline loops: CDR1 KGHDR, CDR2 SFDVKD. The CDR3 protein is CATSDPTDTQYF. CDR3 coding DNA: TGTGCCACCAGTGATCCCACAGATACGCAGTATTTT.

This clonotype has more than one count but fewer than ten. This sequence joins TRBV29-1 and TRBJ2-1; D gene ambiguous. Trimming pared 3 bases from V and 9 bases from J, leaving 15 bases between. CDR1 and CDR2 (germline): SQVTM, ANQGSEA. This CDR3 has 13 amino acids. CDR3 loop: CSVEGSYSGEQFF. The CDR3 bases are TGCAGCGTTGAGGGGTCCTACTCCGGTGAGCAGTTCTTC.

The chain carries TRBV20-1 and TRBJ2-1; 7 bases match TRBD1. The length of the CDR3 is 14 residues. Germline assignment: CDR1 DFQATT and CDR2 SNEGSKA (reference sequence). The V and J ends lost 3 bases and 5 bases, in that order; junction bases with no gene match: 7. The CDR3 loop reads CSASRQGVHNEQFF. The CDR3 nucleotides read TGCAGTGCTAGTAGGCAGGGGGTTCACAATGAGCAGTTCTTC.

This clonotype has more than one count but fewer than ten. This chain connects TRBV13 to TRBJ1-2; D is perhaps TRBD1 (6 bases). Trimming took 2 bases from V and 1 from J, leaving 8 bases between them. The germline V gene has CDR1 PRHDT and CDR2 FYEKMQ (reference sequence). The CDR3 is 14 residues long. The chain's CDR3 is CASSLQQGNYGYTF. In DNA form, the CDR3 reads TGTGCCAGCAGCTTACAACAGGGTAACTATGGCTACACCTTC.

This clonotype was counted at least ten times. The V call is TRBV12-3 or TRBV12-4, the J call TRBJ2-7; no definite D call. The CDR3 covers 12 residues. V was cut by 5 bases and J by 4 bases, with 9 bases left in between. The CDR3 region has the DNA TGTGCCAGCAGTCCCAGTGGTTACGAGCAGTACTTC. As protein: CASSPSGYEQYF.

This chain connects TRBV7-2 to TRBJ2-7; 8 bases match TRBD1. The trim removed 1 base at V and 2 bases at J, leaving 4 bases unmatched. Germline lookup yields CDR1 SGHTA and CDR2 FQGNSA. The CDR3 spans 15 residues. The CDR3 DNA reads as TGTGCCAGCAGCTTAGGGGGGACAGGAGCCTACGAGCAGTACTTC. Its translation is CASSLGGTGAYEQYF.

This clonotype came up a few times. V and J are TRBV25-1 and TRBJ1-2; D may be TRBD1 (5 bases). V was cut by 7 bases and J by 4 bases, with 16 bases left in between. The CDR3 has 14 amino acids. Germline values: CDR1 MGHDK, CDR2 SYGVNS. The CDR3 DNA sequence: TGTGCCAGCATCCCTAAGGGGAGGACCTATGGCTACACCTTC. It translates to CASIPKGRTYGYTF.

V is TRBV6-5 and J is TRBJ1-1, with a weak D call TRBD1 (5 bases). CDR3 length equals 15 residues. V was trimmed by 0 bases and J by 6 bases, leaving 14 bases between them. Germline CDR1 reads MNHEY; CDR2 reads SVGAGI. CDR3 bases: TGTGCCAGCAGTTACTCGAGAGGGGTGAGGGCTGAAGCTTTCTTT. It is translated as CASSYSRGVRAEAFF.